The subject of this entry is one TCR beta chain. The antigen remains unidentified. This entry is derived from a study of cytomegalovirus exposure and HLA in healthy donors. Study-wide results and caveats: In a later analysis, TCR beta V- and J-gene trimming was associated with a missense DCLRE1C variant. A cluster of highly shared sequence variants was likely a sequencing artifact.

With 60 Vbeta and 13 Jbeta primers, the PCR was carried out. Here immunoSEQ multiplex PCR was the method, and the copy in TCRdb shows in-frame clones only, minus some. The sample holds about 130,000 clones, about 79% seen once. Input material: PBMCs. The TCR originated in a man aged 50 or older in good health and CMV-seronegative.

The CDR3 DNA reads TGTGCCAGCAGCTCCGGGACAGGGACCGAAAAACTGTTTTTT. Translated: CASSSGTGTEKLFF. The chain uses TRBV7-9 and TRBJ1-4; 9 nucleotides agree with TRBD1. Germline lookup yields CDR1 SEHNR and CDR2 FQNEAQ (reference sequence). The CDR3 covers 14 residues. With V trimmed by 4 bases and J by 8 bases, 5 bases remained unmatched.